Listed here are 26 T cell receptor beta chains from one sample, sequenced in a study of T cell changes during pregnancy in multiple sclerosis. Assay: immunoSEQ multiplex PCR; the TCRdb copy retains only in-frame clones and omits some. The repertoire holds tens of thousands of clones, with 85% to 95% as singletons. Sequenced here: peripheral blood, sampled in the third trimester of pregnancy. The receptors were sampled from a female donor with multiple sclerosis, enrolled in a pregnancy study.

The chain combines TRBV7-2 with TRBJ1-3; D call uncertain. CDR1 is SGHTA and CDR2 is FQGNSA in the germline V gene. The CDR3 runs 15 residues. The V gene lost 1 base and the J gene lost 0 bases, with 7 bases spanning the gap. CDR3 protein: CASSLDRSSGNTIYF. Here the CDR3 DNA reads TGTGCCAGCAGCTTAGATCGGAGCTCTGGAAACACCATATATTTT.

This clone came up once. CDR3 sequence: CASSASGTSGSASYNEQFF. For the CDR3, the DNA is TGTGCCAGCAGCGCCTCCGGGACTAGCGGGAGCGCATCCTACAATGAGCAGTTCTTC. The chain joins TRBV11-2 to TRBJ2-1, with 14 bases identical to TRBD2. Trimming at V came to 5 bases and at J to 1 base, leaving 10 bases not matched to a gene. Germline CDR1 is SGHAT and CDR2 is FQNNGV. The CDR3 is 19 amino acids.

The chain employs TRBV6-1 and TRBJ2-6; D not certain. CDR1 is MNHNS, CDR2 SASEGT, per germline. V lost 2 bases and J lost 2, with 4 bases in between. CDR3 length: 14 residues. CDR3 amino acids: CASSEQTGANVLTF. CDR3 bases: TGTGCCAGCAGTGAACAAACTGGGGCCAACGTCCTGACTTTC.

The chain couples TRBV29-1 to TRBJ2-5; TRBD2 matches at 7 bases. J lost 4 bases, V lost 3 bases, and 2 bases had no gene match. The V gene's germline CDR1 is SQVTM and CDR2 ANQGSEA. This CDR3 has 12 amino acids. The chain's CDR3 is CSVEGGGETQYF. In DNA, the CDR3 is TGCAGCGTTGAGGGGGGGGGAGAGACCCAGTACTTC.

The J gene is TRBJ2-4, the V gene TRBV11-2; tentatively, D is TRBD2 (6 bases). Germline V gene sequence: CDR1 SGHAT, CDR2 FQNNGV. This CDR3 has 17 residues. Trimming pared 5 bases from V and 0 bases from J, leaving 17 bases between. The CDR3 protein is CASSLHTLAIAKNIQYF. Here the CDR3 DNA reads TGTGCCAGCAGCCTACACACCCTAGCGATAGCCAAAAACATTCAGTACTTC.

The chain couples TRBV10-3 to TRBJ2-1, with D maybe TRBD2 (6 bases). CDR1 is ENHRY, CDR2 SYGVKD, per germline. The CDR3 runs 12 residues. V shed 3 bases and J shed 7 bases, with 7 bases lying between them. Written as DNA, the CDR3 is TGTGCCATCAGTGATCGGGGGAATGAGCAGTTCTTC. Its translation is CAISDRGNEQFF.

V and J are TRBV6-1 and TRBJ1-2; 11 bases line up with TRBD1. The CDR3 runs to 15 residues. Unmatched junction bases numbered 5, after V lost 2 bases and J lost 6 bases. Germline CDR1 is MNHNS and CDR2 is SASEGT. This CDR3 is CASSEYWTGGNGYTF. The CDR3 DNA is TGTGCCAGCAGTGAATATTGGACAGGGGGCAATGGCTACACCTTC.

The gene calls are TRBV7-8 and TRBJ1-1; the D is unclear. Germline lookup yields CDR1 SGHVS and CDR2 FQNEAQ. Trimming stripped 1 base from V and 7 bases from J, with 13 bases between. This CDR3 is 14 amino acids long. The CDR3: CASSLVSLGVEAFF. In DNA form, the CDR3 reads TGTGCCAGCAGCTTAGTCTCCCTCGGGGTTGAAGCTTTCTTT.

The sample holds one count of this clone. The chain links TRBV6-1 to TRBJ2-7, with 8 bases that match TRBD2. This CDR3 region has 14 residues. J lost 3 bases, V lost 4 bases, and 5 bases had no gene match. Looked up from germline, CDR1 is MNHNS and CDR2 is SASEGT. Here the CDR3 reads CASSAMTSVYEQYF. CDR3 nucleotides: TGTGCCAGCAGTGCGATGACTAGCGTCTACGAGCAGTACTTC.

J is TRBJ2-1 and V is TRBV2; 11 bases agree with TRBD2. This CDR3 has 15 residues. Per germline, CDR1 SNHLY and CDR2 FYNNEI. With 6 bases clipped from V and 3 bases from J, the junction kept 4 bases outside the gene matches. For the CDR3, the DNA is TGTGCCAGCAGCACGGGACTAGCGGTCTACAATGAGCAGTTCTTC. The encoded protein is CASSTGLAVYNEQFF.

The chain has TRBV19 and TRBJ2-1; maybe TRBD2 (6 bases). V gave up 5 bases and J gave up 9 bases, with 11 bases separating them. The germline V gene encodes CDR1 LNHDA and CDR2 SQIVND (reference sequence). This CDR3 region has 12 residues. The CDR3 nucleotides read TGTGCCAGTAGTTGGGGGGAGACTGAGCAGTTCTTC. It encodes CASSWGETEQFF.

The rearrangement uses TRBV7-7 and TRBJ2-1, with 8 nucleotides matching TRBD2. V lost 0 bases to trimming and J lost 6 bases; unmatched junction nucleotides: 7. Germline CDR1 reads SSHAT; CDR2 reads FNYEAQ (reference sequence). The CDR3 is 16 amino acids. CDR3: CASSLAGLAGTNEQFF. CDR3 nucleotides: TGTGCCAGCAGCTTAGCCGGACTAGCAGGCACCAATGAGCAGTTCTTC. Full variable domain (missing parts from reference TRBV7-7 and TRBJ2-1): GAGVSQSPRYKVTKRGQDVTLRCDPISSHATLYWYQQALGQGPEFLTYFNYEAQPDKSGLPSDRFSAERPEGSISTLTIQRTEQRDSAMYRCASSLAGLAGTNEQFFGPGTRLTVL.

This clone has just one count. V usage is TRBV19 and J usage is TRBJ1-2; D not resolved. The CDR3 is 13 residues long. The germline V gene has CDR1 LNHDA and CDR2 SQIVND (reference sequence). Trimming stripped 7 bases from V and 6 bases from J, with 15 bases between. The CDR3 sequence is CASTPGGLHGYTF. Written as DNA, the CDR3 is TGTGCCAGTACCCCCGGTGGGCTGCATGGCTACACCTTC.

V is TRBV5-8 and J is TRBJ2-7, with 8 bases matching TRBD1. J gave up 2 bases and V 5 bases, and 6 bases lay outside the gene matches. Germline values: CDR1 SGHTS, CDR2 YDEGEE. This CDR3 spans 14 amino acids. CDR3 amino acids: CASRKGQEPYEQYF. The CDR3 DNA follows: TGTGCCAGCAGGAAGGGACAGGAACCCTACGAGCAGTACTTC.

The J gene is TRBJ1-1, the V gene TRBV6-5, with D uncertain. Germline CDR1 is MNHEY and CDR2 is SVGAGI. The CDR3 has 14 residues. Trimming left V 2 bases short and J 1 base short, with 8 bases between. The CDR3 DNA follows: TGTGCCAGCAGTTACCGCGGTAAGAACACTGAAGCTTTCTTT. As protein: CASSYRGKNTEAFF.

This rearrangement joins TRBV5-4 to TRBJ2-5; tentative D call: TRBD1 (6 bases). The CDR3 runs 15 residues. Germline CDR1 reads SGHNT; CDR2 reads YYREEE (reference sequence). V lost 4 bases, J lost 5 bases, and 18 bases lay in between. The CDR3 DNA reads TGTGCCAGCAGCACCCAACAGGGATCCGAGGAGACCCAGTACTTC. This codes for CASSTQQGSEETQYF.

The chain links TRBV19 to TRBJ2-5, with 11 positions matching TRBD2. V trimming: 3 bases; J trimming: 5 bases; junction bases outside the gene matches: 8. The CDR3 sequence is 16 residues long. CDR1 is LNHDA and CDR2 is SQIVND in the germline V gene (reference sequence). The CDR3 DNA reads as TGTGCCAGTAGTATTCGCCTCGGGACTAGCGGTGAGACCCAGTACTTC. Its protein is CASSIRLGTSGETQYF.

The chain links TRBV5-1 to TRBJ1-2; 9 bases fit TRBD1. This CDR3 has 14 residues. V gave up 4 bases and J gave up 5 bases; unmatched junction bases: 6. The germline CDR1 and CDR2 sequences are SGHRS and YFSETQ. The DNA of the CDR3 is TGCGCCAGCAGCGGAACAGGGGGCCGGTATGGCTACACCTTC. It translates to CASSGTGGRYGYTF.

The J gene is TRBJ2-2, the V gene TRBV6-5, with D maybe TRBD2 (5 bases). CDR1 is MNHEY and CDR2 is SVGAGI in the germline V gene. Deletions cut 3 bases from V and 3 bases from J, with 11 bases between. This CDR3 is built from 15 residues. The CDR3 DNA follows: TGTGCCAGCAGTTATATGGAGGTGCACACCGGGGAGCTGTTTTTT. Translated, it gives CASSYMEVHTGELFF.

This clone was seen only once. The CDR3 sequence: CASSRDRAGDEQFF. The CDR3 DNA follows: TGCGCCAGCAGCCGGGACAGGGCGGGGGATGAGCAGTTCTTC. The gene calls are TRBV5-1 and TRBJ2-1, with 9 bases aligning to TRBD1. CDR3 length: 14 amino acids. Germline V gives CDR1 SGHRS, CDR2 YFSETQ. Unmatched junction bases numbered 7, after V lost 4 bases and J lost 8 bases.

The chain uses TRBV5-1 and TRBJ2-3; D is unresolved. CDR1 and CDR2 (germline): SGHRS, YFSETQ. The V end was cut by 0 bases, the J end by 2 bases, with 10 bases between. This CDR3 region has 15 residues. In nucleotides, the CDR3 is TGCGCCAGCAGCTTGGCTAGAAAACCCACAGATACGCAGTATTTT. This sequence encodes CASSLARKPTDTQYF.

This CDR3 is CASSRYDTQNTGELFF. The CDR3 DNA is TGTGCCAGCTCGCGCTACGACACCCAGAACACCGGGGAGCTGTTTTTT. The rearrangement uses TRBV18 and TRBJ2-2; no clear D gene. CDR3 length: 16 amino acids. In germline, CDR1 is KGHSH, CDR2 LQKENI. Trimming removed 6 bases at V and 1 base at J, with 15 bases between.

The CDR3, as DNA: TGCAGCGTTGATCGGACAGTGAACACTGAAGCTTTCTTT. This sequence encodes CSVDRTVNTEAFF. This chain connects TRBV29-1 to TRBJ1-1, with a possible D match to TRBD1 (6 bases). Per the germline V gene, CDR1 is SQVTM and CDR2 is ANQGSEA. The CDR3 totals 13 residues. Trimming removed 3 bases from V and 0 bases from J, with 8 bases in between.

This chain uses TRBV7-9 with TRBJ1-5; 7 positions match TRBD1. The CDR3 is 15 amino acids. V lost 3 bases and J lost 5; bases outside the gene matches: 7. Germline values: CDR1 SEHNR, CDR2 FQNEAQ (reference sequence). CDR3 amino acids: CASSLQGVGYQPQHF. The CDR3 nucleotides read TGTGCCAGCAGCTTGCAGGGGGTAGGCTATCAGCCCCAGCATTTT. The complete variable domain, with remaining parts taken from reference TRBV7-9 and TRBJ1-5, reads DTGVSQNPRHKITKRGQNVTFRCDPISEHNRLYWYRQTLGQGPEFLTYFQNEAQLEKSRLLSDRFSAERPKGSFSTLEIQRTEQGDSAMYLCASSLQGVGYQPQHFGDGTRLSIL.

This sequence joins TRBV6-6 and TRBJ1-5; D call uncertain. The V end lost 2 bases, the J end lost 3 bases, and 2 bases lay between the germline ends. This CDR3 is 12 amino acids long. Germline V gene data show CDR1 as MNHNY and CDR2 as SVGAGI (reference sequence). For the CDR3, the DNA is TGTGCCAGCAGTTACCTCAATCAGCCCCAGCATTTT. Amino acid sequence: CASSYLNQPQHF.

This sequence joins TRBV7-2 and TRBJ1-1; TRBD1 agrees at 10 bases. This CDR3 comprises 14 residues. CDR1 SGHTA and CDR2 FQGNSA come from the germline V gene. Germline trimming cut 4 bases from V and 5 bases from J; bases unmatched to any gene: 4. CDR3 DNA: TGTGCCAGCAGCTCAGGACAGGGGGTAACTGAAGCTTTCTTT. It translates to CASSSGQGVTEAFF. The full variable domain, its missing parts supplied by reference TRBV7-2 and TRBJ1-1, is GAGVSQSPSNKVTEKGKDVELRCDPISGHTALYWYRQSLGQGLEFLIYFQGNSAPDKSGLPSDRFSAERTGGSVSTLTIQRTQQEDSAVYLCASSSGQGVTEAFFGQGTRLTVV.